The next 14 T cell receptor beta chains were all read from a single sample in a study of cytomegalovirus exposure and HLA in healthy donors (dated by TCRdb to about 2017). Library prep was done by the immunoSEQ multiplex PCR assay. The multiplex PCR relied on a mix of 60 forward primers for TCR Vbeta segments and 13 reverse primers for TCR Jbeta segments. The source is immuneACCESS, and TCRdb retained only in-frame sequences with V and J called. Part of the clones is not carried over; for the studies checked, unresolved V genes explain less than half of this, and the remainder is unexplained. Counted in this sample were under 200,000 clones; roughly 80% of them appeared once. Jointly, the top ten make up 7.5% to 9% of the sample. The sample consisted of PBMCs. The receptors stem from a male donor in good health and CMV-seropositive.

The chain uses TRBV14 and TRBJ1-1; no definite D call. The germline CDR1 and CDR2 sequences are SGHDN and FVKESK. The V end lost 4 bases, the J end lost 0 bases, and 15 bases lay between the germline ends. The CDR3 spans 16 residues. CDR3 region: CASSPRQPILNTEAFF. Here the CDR3 DNA reads TGTGCCAGCAGCCCCCGACAACCAATACTGAACACTGAAGCTTTCTTT.

The rearrangement uses TRBV19 and TRBJ2-3, with TRBD2 identical over 7 bases. Germline CDR1 is LNHDA and CDR2 is SQIVND (reference sequence). V shed 5 bases and J 2 bases; nucleotides not matched to a gene: 4. This CDR3 has 14 residues. DNA for the CDR3: TGTGCCAGTAGTCGAGCGGGACCCACAGATACGCAGTATTTT. Translated: CASSRAGPTDTQYF.

This chain uses TRBV7-9 with TRBJ2-1; possibly TRBD2 for D (5 bases). CDR3 length: 14 residues. Germline-derived CDR1 and CDR2 are SEHNR and FQNEAQ (reference sequence). Trimming took off 1 base at V and 7 bases at J, with 11 bases between the two ends. The CDR3 DNA sequence: TGTGCCAGCAGCTTAGTATCGACGGGGAATGAGCAGTTCTTC. Translation gives CASSLVSTGNEQFF.

The chain is built from TRBV10-1 and TRBJ2-2; 10 bases are a match to TRBD1. Germline CDR1 reads WNHNN; CDR2 reads SYGVQD (reference sequence). This CDR3 comprises 16 residues. After removal of 7 bases from V and 4 bases from J, the junction contained 9 bases not matched to a gene. CDR3 sequence: CASTFRTGGITGELFF. CDR3 nucleotides: TGCGCCAGCACCTTTCGGACAGGGGGTATCACCGGGGAGCTGTTTTTT.

This clone was recorded a few times. An end of the junction differs from the germline gene, which may be a read error. This chain uses TRBV27 with TRBJ2-6; possibly TRBD1 for D (5 bases). The CDR3 sequence is 16 residues long. The germline CDR1 and CDR2 sequences are MNHEY and SMNVEV (reference sequence). The CDR3 nucleotides are TGTGCCAGCAGTTTCCCCTTGAGCACTGGGGCCAACGGCCTGACTTTC. Translating it yields CASSFPLSTGANGLTF.

This clone has just a few counts. The V call is TRBV7-6, the J call TRBJ2-6; D possibly corresponds to TRBD2 (5 bases). In germline, CDR1 is SGHVS, CDR2 FNYEAQ. The CDR3 loop spans 17 amino acids. Trimming left V 5 bases short and J 3 bases short, with 17 bases between. CDR3 residues: CASSLEFVGSGANVLTF. In DNA form, the CDR3 reads TGTGCCAGCAGCCTAGAATTTGTGGGGAGTGGGGCCAACGTCCTGACTTTC.

This rearrangement joins TRBV30 to TRBJ2-4, with D perhaps TRBD2 (5 bases). There are 15 residues in the CDR3. V was shortened by 2 bases and J by 0 bases, with 11 bases between the two germline ends. Germline CDR1 GTSNPN, CDR2 SVGIG (reference sequence). In nucleotides, the CDR3 is TGTGCCTGGAGTAAGCGGAATCTAGCCAAAAACATTCAGTACTTC. It codes for CAWSKRNLAKNIQYF.

The rearrangement links TRBV18 to TRBJ2-1; 11 bases match TRBD1. This CDR3 region has 15 residues. V lost 2 bases and J lost 10; bases outside the gene matches: 7. Germline CDR1 and CDR2: KGHSH and LQKENI. This chain's CDR3 is CASSPTGQGGWEQFF. CDR3 bases: TGTGCCAGCTCACCAACGGGACAGGGGGGTTGGGAGCAGTTCTTC.

V and J are TRBV6-1 and TRBJ2-3; 11 bases match TRBD2. Germline loops: CDR1 MNHNS, CDR2 SASEGT. The CDR3 is 12 residues long. After removal of 11 bases from V and 4 bases from J, the junction contained 2 bases not matched to a gene. The CDR3 loop is CAGSGRADTQYF. CDR3 sequence (DNA): TGTGCCGGTAGCGGGAGGGCAGATACGCAGTATTTT.

This clone was recorded a few times. This rearrangement joins TRBV6-5 to TRBJ2-7; no firm D call. With 5 bases removed from V and 3 bases from J, the gap between germline ends came to 2 bases. The germline gives CDR1 MNHEY, CDR2 SVGAGI. The CDR3 is 10 residues long. The CDR3 DNA sequence: TGTGCCAGCAGTCACTACGAGCAGTACTTC. This sequence encodes CASSHYEQYF.

The V call is TRBV7-6, the J call TRBJ1-3; TRBD1 aligns across 8 bases. The CDR3 is 18 amino acids. The V gene end was trimmed by 0 bases and the J gene end by 4 bases; junction bases not matched to a gene: 11. Germline CDR1 and CDR2: SGHVS and FNYEAQ. CDR3 sequence reads: CASSLAVQGAWRGNTIYF. The CDR3, as DNA: TGTGCCAGCAGCTTAGCGGTCCAGGGGGCCTGGCGGGGAAACACCATATATTTT.

The chain employs TRBV11-2 and TRBJ2-6; D might be TRBD2 (7 bases). Per the germline V gene, CDR1 is SGHAT and CDR2 is FQNNGV. V was trimmed by 3 bases and J by 2 bases, leaving 17 bases between them. The CDR3 is made up of 18 amino acids. The CDR3 sequence is CASSFRGALGAGANVLTF. The CDR3 nucleotides are TGTGCCAGCAGCTTTCGGGGGGCACTTGGTGCTGGGGCCAACGTCCTGACTTTC.

In this sample, this clone turned up once. This chain connects TRBV27 to TRBJ2-7; D may be TRBD2 (6 bases). CDR1 MNHEY and CDR2 SMNVEV come from the germline V gene (reference sequence). This CDR3 is 14 amino acids long. V was pared by 3 bases and J by 5 bases, with 14 bases between. CDR3 in amino acids: CASSFRTGADEQYF. CDR3 nucleotide sequence: TGTGCCAGCAGTTTCCGAACGGGAGCGGACGAGCAGTACTTC.

The chain employs TRBV28 and TRBJ2-1, with TRBD2 identical over 10 bases. With 8 bases clipped from V and 8 bases from J, the junction kept 9 bases outside the gene matches. Looked up from germline, CDR1 is MDHEN and CDR2 is SYDVKM. The CDR3 loop spans 14 amino acids. The CDR3 DNA is TGTGCCAGCGCCCTAGCGGGGGTCACCGATGAGCAGTTCTTC. It is translated as CASALAGVTDEQFF.